A selection of T cell receptor beta chains follows, all from one sample in a study of T cell repertoires in cytomegalovirus infection. Via MiXCR, TCRdb re-called the reads, giving one row per CDR3 protein. The sample carries about 830,000 distinct CDR3 sequences, 30% to 35% recorded once. What these receptors recognize is not known. The source was cultured CD8+ T cells from PBMCs, collected from culture after CMV antigen stimulation. Receptor source: a human donor in good health (CMV status not recorded). Some clones in this sample may be carry-over from other donors' samples. Both conserved end residues are part of each CDR3. A D gene is named only where the DNA matches it firmly. Clone size is shown for a subset of rows, as once, few, many or a class of expanded clone.

CDR3nt: TGTGCCAGCAGTTACCAAACACAGGGGGCCGGGGAGCTGATTTTT; CDR3aa: CASSYQTQGAGELIF; abundance: NA; v_gene: TRBV6-5; j_gene: TRBJ2-2; len: 15; d_gene: TRBD1
CDR3nt: TGTGCCAGCAGCTTGGTATTCGGACGAGTGGGAAACACTGAAGCTTTCTTT; CDR3aa: CASSLVFGRVGNTEAFF; abundance: many; v_gene: TRBV5-5; j_gene: TRBJ1-1; len: 17; d_gene: NA
CDR3nt: TGTGCCAGCAGGTCCCTAAAGGAGTTGGAGACCCAGTACTTC; CDR3aa: CASRSLKELETQYF; abundance: NA; v_gene: TRBV12-3/TRBV12-4; j_gene: TRBJ2-5; len: 14; d_gene: NA
CDR3nt: TGTGCCAGCAGTTTGGACAGGGATTTCAATATGGAGACCCAGTACTTC; CDR3aa: CASSLDRDFNMETQYF; abundance: NA; v_gene: TRBV12-3/TRBV12-4; j_gene: TRBJ2-5; len: 16; d_gene: TRBD1
CDR3nt: TGTGCCAGCAGCTCCCCCCCCCAAGAGACCCAGTACTTC; CDR3aa: CASSSPPQETQYF; abundance: many; v_gene: TRBV7-2; j_gene: TRBJ2-5; len: 13; d_gene: NA
CDR3nt: TGTGCCATCATGGGGACACTTAATAGCGGCACAGATACGCAGTATTTT; CDR3aa: CAIMGTLNSGTDTQYF; abundance: few; v_gene: TRBV2; j_gene: TRBJ2-3; len: 16; d_gene: NA
CDR3nt: TGTGCCAGTAGTATAACGGATTATAGCAATCAGCCCCAGCATTTT; CDR3aa: CASSITDYSNQPQHF; abundance: NA; v_gene: TRBV19; j_gene: TRBJ1-5; len: 15; d_gene: NA
CDR3nt: TGTGCCAGCAGTGACGAGAGGGGGCTTAGGAAGACCCAGTACTTC; CDR3aa: CASSDERGLRKTQYF; abundance: NA; v_gene: TRBV25-1; j_gene: TRBJ2-5; len: 15; d_gene: TRBD1
CDR3nt: TGTGCCAGCAGCTTAGGATCTAACTTGCGGGGTTACCAAGAGACCCAGTACTTC; CDR3aa: CASSLGSNLRGYQETQYF; abundance: many; v_gene: TRBV7-2; j_gene: TRBJ2-5; len: 18; d_gene: NA
CDR3nt: TGTGCCAGCAGCTTCATCTCCGGACAGGGGGATGAGCAGTACTTC; CDR3aa: CASSFISGQGDEQYF; abundance: NA; v_gene: TRBV7-9; j_gene: TRBJ2-7; len: 15; d_gene: TRBD1
CDR3nt: TGTGCCAGCAGCTTTCGGGTAACAGGGGGCCTGAAAGAGACCCAGTACTTC; CDR3aa: CASSFRVTGGLKETQYF; abundance: many; v_gene: TRBV7-8; j_gene: TRBJ2-5; len: 17; d_gene: TRBD1
CDR3nt: TGCGCCAGCAGCCTACGACAGTCCAGTGACTACACCTTC; CDR3aa: CASSLRQSSDYTF; abundance: few; v_gene: TRBV4-1; j_gene: TRBJ1-2; len: 13; d_gene: NA